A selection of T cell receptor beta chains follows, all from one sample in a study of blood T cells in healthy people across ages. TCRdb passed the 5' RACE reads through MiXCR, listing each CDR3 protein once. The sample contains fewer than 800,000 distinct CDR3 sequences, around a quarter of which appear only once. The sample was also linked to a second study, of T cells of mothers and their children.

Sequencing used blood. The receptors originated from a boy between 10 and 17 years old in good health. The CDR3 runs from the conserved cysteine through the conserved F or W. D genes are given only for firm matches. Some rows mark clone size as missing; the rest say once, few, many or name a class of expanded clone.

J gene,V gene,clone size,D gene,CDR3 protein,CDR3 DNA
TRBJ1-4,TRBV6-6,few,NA,CASRVPALDEKLFF,TGTGCCAGCAGAGTCCCGGCCCTGGATGAAAAACTGTTTTTT
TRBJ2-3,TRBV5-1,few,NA,CASSVKPDSIEPLEVWGTQYF,TGCGCCAGCAGCGTAAAACCGGACAGTATCGAACCATTAGAGGTTTGGGGTACGCAGTATTTT
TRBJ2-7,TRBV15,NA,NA,CATSRDAGPYEQYF,TGTGCCACCAGCAGGGACGCCGGCCCCTACGAGCAGTACTTC
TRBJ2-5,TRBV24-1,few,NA,CATSDGTSRQETQYF,TGTGCCACCAGTGATGGGACCTCGAGACAAGAGACCCAGTACTTC
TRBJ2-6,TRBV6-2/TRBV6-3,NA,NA,CASSYSEAEYYISGANVLTF,TGTGCCAGCAGTTACTCTGAAGCAGAGTATTATATCTCTGGGGCCAACGTCCTGACTTTC
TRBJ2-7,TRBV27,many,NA,CASSPRDSSYEQYF,TGTGCCAGCAGTCCCCGGGACTCCTCTTACGAGCAGTACTTC
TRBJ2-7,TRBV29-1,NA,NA,CSVELEDGGGYEQYF,TGCAGCGTTGAGCTCGAAGACGGGGGAGGCTACGAGCAGTACTTC
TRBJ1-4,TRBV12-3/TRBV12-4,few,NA,CASSLTPRWEKLFF,TGTGCCAGCAGTTTAACCCCCCGGTGGGAAAAACTGTTTTTT
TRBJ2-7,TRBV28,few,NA,CASSSTEGPTYEQYF,TGTGCCAGCAGTTCTACCGAGGGACCCACCTACGAGCAGTACTTC
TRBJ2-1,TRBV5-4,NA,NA,CASSSIEGLVSEQSF,TGCGCCAGCAGCTCGATAGAGGGCTTAGTAAGTGAGCAGTCCTTC
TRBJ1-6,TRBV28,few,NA,CASSYRDPNSPLHF,TGTGCCAGCAGCTACAGGGACCCTAATTCACCCCTCCACTTT
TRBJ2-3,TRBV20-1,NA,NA,CSARTLPSTDTQYF,TGCAGTGCTCGCACCCTCCCAAGCACAGATACGCAGTATTTT
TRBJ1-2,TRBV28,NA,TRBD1,CASSFRTGNYGYTF,TGTGCCAGCAGTTTTAGGACAGGGAACTATGGCTACACCTTC
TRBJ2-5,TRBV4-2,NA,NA,CASSQVRAQETQYF,TGTGCCAGCAGCCAAGTGCGGGCCCAAGAGACCCAGTACTTC
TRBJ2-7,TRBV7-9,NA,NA,CASSRRPYEQYF,TGTGCCAGCAGCCGACGCCCCTACGAGCAGTACTTC
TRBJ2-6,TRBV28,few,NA,CASLTGSGANVLTF,TGTGCCAGTCTTACAGGGTCTGGGGCCAACGTCCTGACTTTC
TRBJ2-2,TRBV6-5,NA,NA,CASSSGFGELFF,TGTGCCAGCAGTTCCGGGTTCGGGGAGCTGTTTTTT
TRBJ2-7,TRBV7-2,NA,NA,CASSLDPLGYEQYF,TGTGCCAGCAGCTTAGACCCACTGGGGTACGAGCAGTACTTC
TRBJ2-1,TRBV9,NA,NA,CASSTGTLQFF,TGTGCCAGCAGCACCGGGACATTGCAGTTCTTC
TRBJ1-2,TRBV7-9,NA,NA,CASSSLDYGYTF,TGTGCCAGCAGCTCCTTGGACTATGGCTACACCTTC
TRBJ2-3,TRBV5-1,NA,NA,CASSPGVGPDTQYF,TGCGCCAGCAGCCCTGGGGTGGGGCCAGATACGCAGTATTTT
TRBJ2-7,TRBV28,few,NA,CASSPGRRDEQYF,TGTGCCAGCAGTCCCGGACGTCGGGACGAGCAGTACTTC
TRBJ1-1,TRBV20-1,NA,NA,CSARGPRQNGAEAFF,TGCAGTGCTAGAGGCCCCCGTCAGAACGGCGCTGAAGCTTTCTTT
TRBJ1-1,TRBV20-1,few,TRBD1,CSARDLGQGNTEAFF,TGCAGTGCTAGAGATCTAGGACAGGGGAACACTGAAGCTTTCTTT
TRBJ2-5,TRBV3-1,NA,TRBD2,CASSQVLADDQETQYF,TGTGCCAGCAGCCAAGTACTAGCGGATGATCAAGAGACCCAGTACTTC
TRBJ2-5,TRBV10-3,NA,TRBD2,CAISEANSGGVQETQYF,TGTGCCATCAGTGAGGCGAATAGCGGGGGGGTCCAAGAGACCCAGTACTTC
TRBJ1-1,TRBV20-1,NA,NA,CSARKGGRGDTEAFF,TGCAGTGCTAGAAAAGGTGGAAGGGGGGACACTGAAGCTTTCTTT
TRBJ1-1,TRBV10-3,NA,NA,CAISEGRVNTEAFF,TGTGCCATCAGTGAAGGGAGGGTGAACACTGAAGCTTTCTTT
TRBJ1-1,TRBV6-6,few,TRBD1,CASSYSFDRGFTEAFF,TGTGCCAGCAGTTACTCTTTCGACAGGGGATTTACTGAAGCTTTCTTT
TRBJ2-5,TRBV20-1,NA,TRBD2,CSARGGGLEETQYF,TGCAGTGCCCGTGGGGGGGGACTAGAAGAGACCCAGTACTTC
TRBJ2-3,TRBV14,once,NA,CASSRRQADTQYF,TGTGCCAGCAGCCGACGACAGGCAGATACGCAGTATTTT
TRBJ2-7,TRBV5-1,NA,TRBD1,CASSLGTGEGREQYF,TGCGCCAGCAGCTTGGGGACAGGGGAAGGTCGAGAGCAGTACTTC
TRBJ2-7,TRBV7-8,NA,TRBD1,CASSLTGGTPYEQYF,TGTGCCAGCAGCCTAACAGGGGGCACTCCCTACGAGCAGTACTTC
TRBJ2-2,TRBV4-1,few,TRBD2,CASSPGLAGGSYTGELFF,TGCGCCAGCAGCCCGGGACTAGCGGGAGGTAGTTACACCGGGGAGCTGTTTTTT
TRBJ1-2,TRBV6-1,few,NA,CASSEVRGKNYGYTF,TGTGCCAGCAGTGAAGTTCGGGGAAAGAACTATGGCTACACCTTC
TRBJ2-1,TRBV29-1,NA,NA,CSVTHYNEQFF,TGCAGCGTCACTCACTACAATGAGCAGTTCTTC
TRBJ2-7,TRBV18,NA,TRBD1,CASSRDREEEQYF,TGTGCCAGCTCACGAGACAGGGAAGAAGAGCAGTACTTC
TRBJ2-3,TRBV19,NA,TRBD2,CASSTGLAGRADTQYF,TGTGCCAGTAGTACAGGACTAGCGGGACGGGCAGATACGCAGTATTTT
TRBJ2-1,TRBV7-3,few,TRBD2,CASSLSGEGRNEQFF,TGTGCCAGCAGCTTATCGGGGGAGGGCCGCAATGAGCAGTTCTTC
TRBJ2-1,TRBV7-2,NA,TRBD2,CASSLAVLAGVNEQFF,TGTGCCAGCAGCTTAGCGGTACTAGCGGGAGTCAATGAGCAGTTCTTC
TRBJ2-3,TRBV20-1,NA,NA,CSARRRPVDTQYF,TGCAGTGCTAGAAGACGACCCGTGGATACGCAGTATTTT
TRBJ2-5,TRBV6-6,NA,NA,CASSYWAREETQYF,TGTGCCAGCAGTTACTGGGCCAGGGAAGAGACCCAGTACTTC
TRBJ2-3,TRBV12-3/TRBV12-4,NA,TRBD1,CASSFGTGGVTDTQYF,TGTGCCAGCAGTTTCGGGACAGGGGGGGTGACAGATACGCAGTATTTT
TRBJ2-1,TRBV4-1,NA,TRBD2,CASSQPIAGVRFGQFF,TGCGCCAGCAGCCAACCTATAGCGGGAGTCAGGTTCGGGCAGTTCTTC
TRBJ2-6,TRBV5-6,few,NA,CASSFPTASGANVLTF,TGTGCCAGCAGCTTCCCGACGGCCTCTGGGGCCAACGTCCTGACTTTC
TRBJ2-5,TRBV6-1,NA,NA,CASSEGVGTKETQYF,TGTGCCAGCAGTGAAGGGGTGGGCACCAAAGAGACCCAGTACTTC
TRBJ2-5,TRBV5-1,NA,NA,CASSDLQACRSETQYF,TGCGCCAGCAGCGATCTCCAGGCGTGCCGGAGCGAGACCCAGTACTTC
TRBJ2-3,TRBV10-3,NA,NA,CAISLKTSTDTQYF,TGTGCCATCAGTCTCAAGACTAGTACAGATACGCAGTATTTT
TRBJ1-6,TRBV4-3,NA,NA,CASSLDGVPSSYNSPLHF,TGCGCCAGCAGCCTAGACGGGGTCCCGAGCTCCTATAATTCACCCCTCCACTTT
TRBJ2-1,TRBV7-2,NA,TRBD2,CASSPSGLAGKYNEQFF,TGTGCCAGCAGTCCAAGTGGACTAGCGGGGAAGTACAATGAGCAGTTCTTC
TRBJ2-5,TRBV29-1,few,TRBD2,CSVEDFSGAPIRTQYF,TGCAGCGTTGAAGATTTTAGCGGGGCTCCCATACGGACCCAGTACTTC
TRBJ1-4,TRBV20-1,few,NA,CSAIDTGKLNEKLFF,TGCAGTGCTATCGATACAGGGAAACTTAATGAAAAACTGTTTTTT
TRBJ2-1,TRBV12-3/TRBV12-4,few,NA,CASSLSGTIYNEQFF,TGTGCCAGCAGTTTGTCAGGGACCATCTACAATGAGCAGTTCTTC
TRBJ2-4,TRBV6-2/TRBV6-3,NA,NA,CASSFAGSKNIQYF,TGTGCCAGCAGTTTTGCCGGTTCCAAAAACATTCAGTACTTC